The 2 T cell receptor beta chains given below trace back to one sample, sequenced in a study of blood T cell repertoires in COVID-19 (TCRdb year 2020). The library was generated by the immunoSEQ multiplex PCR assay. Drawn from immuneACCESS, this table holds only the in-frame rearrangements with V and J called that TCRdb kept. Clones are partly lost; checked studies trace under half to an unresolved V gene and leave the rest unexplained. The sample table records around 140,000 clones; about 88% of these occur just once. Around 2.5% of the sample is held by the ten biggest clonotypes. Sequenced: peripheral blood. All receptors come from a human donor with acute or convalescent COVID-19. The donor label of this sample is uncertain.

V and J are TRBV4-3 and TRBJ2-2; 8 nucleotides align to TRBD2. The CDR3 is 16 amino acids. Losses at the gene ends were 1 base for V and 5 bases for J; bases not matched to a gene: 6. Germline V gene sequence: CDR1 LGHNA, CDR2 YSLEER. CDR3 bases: TGCGCCAGCAGCCAAGTCGGGGGGGGCCGTACCGGGGAGCTGTTTTTT. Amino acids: CASSQVGGGRTGELFF.

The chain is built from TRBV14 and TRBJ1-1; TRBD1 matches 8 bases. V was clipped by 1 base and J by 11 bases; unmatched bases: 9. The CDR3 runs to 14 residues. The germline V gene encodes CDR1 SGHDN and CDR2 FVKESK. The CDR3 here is CASSQGGTGGLAFF. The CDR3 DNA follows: TGTGCCAGCAGCCAAGGGGGGACAGGCGGTTTGGCTTTCTTT.